The entry below describes one T cell receptor beta chain. With V trimmed by 2 bases and J by 5 bases, 11 bases remained unmatched. Germline-derived CDR1 and CDR2 are GTSNPN and SVGIG (reference sequence). The CDR3 is 16 amino acids. Study processing details: Cell counts per sample came from amplifying reference gene primers. Clones were read by immunoSEQ multiplex PCR, and TCRdb kept only the in-frame ones, dropping some. V and J calls plus clone size are reproduced from that table; the DNA served to infer D and trimming. The data contain about 98,000 clones, over 65% of them singletons. The sample originates from a study of blood T cell repertoires in COVID-19. Background on the study: The United States, Italy and Spain supplied acute and convalescent COVID-19 samples. T cells, B-cell-depleted T cells, or PBMCs supplied cDNA or gDNA.

The specimen sequenced was peripheral blood. The receptor was isolated from a human donor in a cohort sampled during active COVID-19. The V and J genes are TRBV30 and TRBJ2-5; 10 bases fit TRBD2. CDR3 in amino acids: CAWSLLAGGPSETQYF. As DNA, the CDR3 is TGTGCCTGGAGTTTGTTAGCGGGGGGTCCGTCGGAGACCCAGTACTTC.